Listed below are T cell receptor beta chains from one sample, sequenced in a study of T-cell memory formation after mild COVID-19. Via MiXCR, TCRdb re-called the 5' RACE reads, giving one row per CDR3 protein. This table has 450,000 to 650,000 distinct CDR3 sequences, 15% to 20% appearing once. What was sequenced was PBMCs or a T cell subset sorted from them (not recorded which). All receptors come from an adult woman who had mild COVID-19 (a few samples of this study predate the infection). Cell type and time point are not known. The CDR3 runs from the conserved cysteine through the conserved F or W. A D gene is named only where the DNA matches it firmly. Expanded clones are given a class, and other clones once, few, many or no size at all.

CDR3nt: TGTGCCAGCGGGGCCAGGGCATATAACTATGGCTACACCTTC
CDR3aa: CASGARAYNYGYTF
d_gene: -
v_gene: TRBV6-5
j_gene: TRBJ1-2
abundance: -

CDR3nt: TGTGCCACCACTGGGGGTGTCACCGGGGAGCTGTTTTTT
CDR3aa: CATTGGVTGELFF
d_gene: -
v_gene: TRBV24-1
j_gene: TRBJ2-2
abundance: -

CDR3nt: TGCGCCAGCAGCTTGCGTACTAGCGGGAGCACAGATACGCAGTATTTT
CDR3aa: CASSLRTSGSTDTQYF
d_gene: TRBD2
v_gene: TRBV5-1
j_gene: TRBJ2-3
abundance: many

CDR3nt: TGCGCCAGCAGCTTGTCTGGGGGGGGGCAAGATACGCAGTATTTT
CDR3aa: CASSLSGGGQDTQYF
d_gene: -
v_gene: TRBV5-1
j_gene: TRBJ2-3
abundance: few

CDR3nt: TGTGCCAGCAGCGGACTAGCAGCGAGTTACGAGCAGTACTTC
CDR3aa: CASSGLAASYEQYF
d_gene: TRBD2
v_gene: TRBV27
j_gene: TRBJ2-7
abundance: few

CDR3nt: TGTGCCAGCAGTCTTGGGGGGACGAGGAGTCAGCCCCAGCATTTT
CDR3aa: CASSLGGTRSQPQHF
d_gene: -
v_gene: TRBV6-5
j_gene: TRBJ1-5
abundance: few

CDR3nt: TGTGCCAGCAGCCTAAAACGGGGCACTGAAGCTTTCTTT
CDR3aa: CASSLKRGTEAFF
d_gene: -
v_gene: TRBV3-1
j_gene: TRBJ1-1
abundance: -

CDR3nt: TGCGCCAGCAGCGTCGGGGTCCTCTACAATGAGCAGTTCTTC
CDR3aa: CASSVGVLYNEQFF
d_gene: -
v_gene: TRBV4-1
j_gene: TRBJ2-1
abundance: -

CDR3nt: TGTGCCAGCAGCTTGAAAAGGTTAAGCTCTGGGGCCAACGTCCTGACTTTC
CDR3aa: CASSLKRLSSGANVLTF
d_gene: -
v_gene: TRBV11-2
j_gene: TRBJ2-6
abundance: few

CDR3nt: TGCAGTGCTAGGGCCAGGGCCGCCGGGGAGCTGTTTTTT
CDR3aa: CSARARAAGELFF
d_gene: -
v_gene: TRBV20-1
j_gene: TRBJ2-2
abundance: -

CDR3nt: TGTGCTAGTGGCAGGACAGGGGGTTACAATGAGCAGTTCTTC
CDR3aa: CASGRTGGYNEQFF
d_gene: TRBD1
v_gene: TRBV12-5
j_gene: TRBJ2-1
abundance: few

CDR3nt: TGTGCCAGCAGTGTCATGGACAGTCAAGAGACCCAGTACTTC
CDR3aa: CASSVMDSQETQYF
d_gene: -
v_gene: TRBV27
j_gene: TRBJ2-5
abundance: -

CDR3nt: TGTGCCACCAGTGATCCCGTGTCGGTCACAGATACGCAGTATTTT
CDR3aa: CATSDPVSVTDTQYF
d_gene: -
v_gene: TRBV24-1
j_gene: TRBJ2-3
abundance: -

CDR3nt: TGTGCCAGCAGCCTACAGGGACCCCCGAACACTGAAGCTTTCTTT
CDR3aa: CASSLQGPPNTEAFF
d_gene: -
v_gene: TRBV6-2/TRBV6-3
j_gene: TRBJ1-1
abundance: -

CDR3nt: TGTGCCAGCAGACTCCCGGGACAGGAGCAGTTCTTC
CDR3aa: CASRLPGQEQFF
d_gene: TRBD1
v_gene: TRBV6-5
j_gene: TRBJ2-1
abundance: -

CDR3nt: TGTGCTAGTGGTTTTGAGGGATCCTACAATGAGCAGTTCTTC
CDR3aa: CASGFEGSYNEQFF
d_gene: -
v_gene: TRBV12-5
j_gene: TRBJ2-1
abundance: few

CDR3nt: TGTGCCAGCATTGGCGGGCTAAGCTACAATGAGCAGTTCTTC
CDR3aa: CASIGGLSYNEQFF
d_gene: -
v_gene: TRBV6-5
j_gene: TRBJ2-1
abundance: -

CDR3nt: TGTGCCAGCAGCCAAGTTCCTAGCGGGAGAACCACACCCTACGAGCAGTACTTC
CDR3aa: CASSQVPSGRTTPYEQYF
d_gene: TRBD2
v_gene: TRBV3-1
j_gene: TRBJ2-7
abundance: few

CDR3nt: TGTGCCAGCAGCCCGAAATCACCCCTCCACTTT
CDR3aa: CASSPKSPLHF
d_gene: -
v_gene: TRBV2
j_gene: TRBJ1-6
abundance: once

CDR3nt: TGTGCCATCAGTGAGCGGGGTATCGCGGCTGAGCAGTTCTTC
CDR3aa: CAISERGIAAEQFF
d_gene: -
v_gene: TRBV10-3
j_gene: TRBJ2-1
abundance: -

CDR3nt: TGTGCCAGCAGGGGCAGAGGGGGACTGGATCATGAAAAACTGTTTTTT
CDR3aa: CASRGRGGLDHEKLFF
d_gene: -
v_gene: TRBV2
j_gene: TRBJ1-4
abundance: -

CDR3nt: TGTGCCAGCGGGGACAGGAGTGGCTACACCTTC
CDR3aa: CASGDRSGYTF
d_gene: TRBD1
v_gene: TRBV7-9
j_gene: TRBJ1-2
abundance: -

CDR3nt: TGTGCCAGCAGCTCCGACAGGTTATGGGTCTATGGCTACACCTTC
CDR3aa: CASSSDRLWVYGYTF
d_gene: -
v_gene: TRBV7-9
j_gene: TRBJ1-2
abundance: -

CDR3nt: TGTGCCAGCAGCTTAAAGAGGGGCACAGATACGCAGTATTTT
CDR3aa: CASSLKRGTDTQYF
d_gene: -
v_gene: TRBV7-8
j_gene: TRBJ2-3
abundance: -

CDR3nt: TGTGCCAGCAGCTTAAGACTAGCGGGAGCCCCGACCTACGAGCAGTACTTC
CDR3aa: CASSLRLAGAPTYEQYF
d_gene: TRBD2
v_gene: TRBV7-2
j_gene: TRBJ2-7
abundance: few

CDR3nt: TGTGCCAGCAGTTACTGTACAGGGGAAGCTTTCTTT
CDR3aa: CASSYCTGEAFF
d_gene: -
v_gene: TRBV6-5
j_gene: TRBJ1-1
abundance: few

CDR3nt: TGTGCCACCAGTGATTTTGAACAGGGGCTATACAATGAGCAGTTCTTC
CDR3aa: CATSDFEQGLYNEQFF
d_gene: TRBD1
v_gene: TRBV24-1
j_gene: TRBJ2-1
abundance: few

CDR3nt: TGCAGTGCCCGGACATGGGGTAGCAATCAGCCCCAGCATTTT
CDR3aa: CSARTWGSNQPQHF
d_gene: -
v_gene: TRBV20-1
j_gene: TRBJ1-5
abundance: -

CDR3nt: TGTGCCAGTAGGAAGGACCATGGGGATACGCAGTATTTT
CDR3aa: CASRKDHGDTQYF
d_gene: -
v_gene: TRBV19
j_gene: TRBJ2-3
abundance: few

CDR3nt: TGTGCCAGTAGTATCGGCGGGGGGAATGGGGATACGCAGTATTTT
CDR3aa: CASSIGGGNGDTQYF
d_gene: TRBD2
v_gene: TRBV19
j_gene: TRBJ2-3
abundance: -

CDR3nt: TGTGCCAGCGGAGGACAGCACTTTATGAACACTGAAGCTTTCTTT
CDR3aa: CASGGQHFMNTEAFF
d_gene: -
v_gene: TRBV6-5
j_gene: TRBJ1-1
abundance: -